Sequencing of this TCR beta chain was carried out in a study of blood T cell repertoires in COVID-19. The wider study: Donors in the United States, Italy and Spain gave samples during acute or convalescent COVID-19. Sources were T cells, B-cell-depleted T cells, or PBMCs; the material itself was cDNA or gDNA.

Original methodology: The authors estimated nucleated cell counts from reference gene primer amplification. This table comes from immunoSEQ multiplex PCR, and its TCRdb copy is limited to in-frame clones, with some not included. V and J calls and clone size follow that table, whereas D and trimming were derived from the DNA. The sample holds hundreds of thousands of clones; more than 85% are singletons and the top ten take 4.6%. Trimming shortened V by 6 bases and J by 3 bases, and 12 bases separated the two germline ends. This CDR3 is 14 amino acids long. From germline, CDR1 is MNHEY and CDR2 SVGAGI.

The chain employs TRBV6-5 and TRBJ1-5; D remains unclear. This receptor was identified in a man aged 40-49 years with acute or convalescent COVID-19. Sequenced material: peripheral blood. CDR3 coding DNA: TGTGCCAGCAGGTCGGAGAGTGCCAATCAGCCCCAGCATTTT. Amino acids: CASRSESANQPQHF.